The entry below gives a single TCR beta chain sequence along with its context. This clone was seen only a few times. Its antigen remains unidentified. One base away there is no much larger clone; base qualities are not given. These data originate in a study of blood T cell repertoires in COVID-19 (dated by TCRdb to the early 2020s). Study-wide context: Collaborator samples came from the United States, Italy and Spain and covered acute and convalescent phases of COVID-19. The prospective study material was composed of cDNA or gDNA derived from T cells, B-cell-depleted T cells, or PBMCs. Subjects who had been exposed to COVID-19, were actively infected with it, or had recovered from it provided the deeply sampled blood TCRbeta repertoires that made up the dataset. The repertoires were released in a freely available public database intended as a resource for research on the immune response to SARS-CoV-2. The samples were drawn from two sources: the first 160 participants of the ongoing ImmuneRACE study, and 950 to 1,500 subjects contributed by 6 global collaborators. Nearly every sample came with metadata listing a de-identified subject ID, COVID-19 status, age in years and sex. Where available, HLA class I and class II types were taken from metadata supplied by the sample provider and were not determined by assay-based typing. What the study reported, not specific to this receptor: The quantity of clinical and demographic metadata differed by source and by participant and was supplied without curation.

In the prospective study, participants were 18 to 89 years old, resided in approximately 22 geographic areas of the United States, and were enrolled through a virtual design. Cohort assignment in the prospective study relied on participant-reported clinical history from a screening survey and a study questionnaire. For ImmuneRACE Cohort 3, a participant was defined as recovered based on two consecutive negative NP/OP PCR tests, clearance by a healthcare professional, or resolution of symptoms. In the prospective study, whole blood, serum and a nasopharyngeal or oropharyngeal swab were collected from each participant by mobile phlebotomists. Participants in the prospective study had the option to provide additional blood draws and questionnaires over a roughly two-month period. Before DNA extraction, prospective study blood samples were shipped either frozen or at room temperature. TCRbeta CDR3 regions were amplified from genomic DNA using the immunoSEQ Assay, a bias-controlled multiplex PCR. As for the authors' bioinformatics: Nucleated cell counts per sample were estimated from amplification of reference gene primers within the assay. To quantify the absolute abundance of each unique TCRbeta CDR3 rearrangement, sequence reads were collapsed and filtered. Productive Simpson clonality was computed per sample as the square root of Simpson's diversity index over productive rearrangements. TCRdb re-hosts the immuneACCESS table, in-frame sequences only. Its copies lack some clones; in the studies checked, an unresolved V gene accounts for under half of them, and the cause for the rest is not known. V and J calls and clone size are given by that table; D and trimming were obtained from the DNA. This sample has some 330,000 clones in its table, and 80% to 90% of those were observed once. The ten largest make up around 5% of the sample.

The germline V gene gives CDR1 as MDHEN and CDR2 as SYDVKM. From cysteine to phenylalanine, the CDR3 is 13 amino acids long. This entry keeps only the CDR3 DNA: 39 bases, framed from base 1. V loses 4 bases at its end and J loses 8 bases; junction bases beyond the gene matches: 7. Sequenced material: PBMCs or T cells enriched from blood (not recorded which). This sequence uses TRBV28 and TRBJ1-2; 7 bases in between match TRBD1. This receptor was obtained from a man under 40 who had recovered from COVID-19. The DNA sequence is TGTGCCAGCAGTTCCGGGACAGTAGGAGGCTACACCTTC. It translates as CASSSGTVGGYTF.